The present TCR beta chain was sequenced within a study of Tregs in tolerant kidney transplant recipients. General study findings and limits: Biological reproducibility was not directly addressed, but technical replication error appeared minimal. Tolerant patients' donor-specific Tregs expanded beyond overall Tregs, suggesting antigen-driven growth. Tregs expanded with activated donor B cells seemed most donor-specific.

Related graft donors supplied nonmyeloablative bone marrow transplants, and mixed chimerism was transient. Unstimulated regulatory T cells (CD4+CD25+CD127-), CD4+CD25- non-regulatory cells, CD4 and CD8 cells were FACS-sorted from thawed PBMCs. Sequenced by immunoSEQ multiplex PCR; TCRdb stores in-frame clones only, minus some. The sample carries about 50,000 clones, about 92% recorded once. For this clone: Its antigen is not known.

The input for sequencing was CD8+ T cells from blood (PBMCs), taken 12 months after the transplant. The TCR comes from a human patient who received a combined kidney and bone marrow transplant. The graft donor may be the source of some T cells.

CDR3 in amino acids: CASSLGTGTFYGYTF. The CDR3 DNA reads TGTGCCAGCAGTTTAGGGACAGGAACCTTCTATGGCTACACCTTC. The genes are TRBV27 and TRBJ1-2, with 8 bases aligning to TRBD1. Per germline, CDR1 MNHEY and CDR2 SMNVEV (reference sequence). The CDR3 extends over 15 amino acids. With 2 bases clipped from V and 4 bases from J, the junction kept 6 bases outside the gene matches.